These 14 T cell receptor beta chains originate from one sample sequenced in a study of blood T cell repertoires in COVID-19. Assay used: immunoSEQ multiplex PCR; TCRdb lists only in-frame clones, some missing. The data show 250,000 to 300,000 clones, 89% seen once. The sequenced material came from peripheral blood. These receptors were taken from a woman between 55 and 75 years old with acute or convalescent COVID-19.

The rearrangement joins TRBV5-1 to TRBJ1-4; 7 nucleotides align to TRBD1. Germline trimming cut 1 base from V and 10 bases from J; bases unmatched to any gene: 4. Germline assignment: CDR1 SGHRS and CDR2 YFSETQ. The CDR3 contains 13 residues. The CDR3 is CASSLRQGSKLFF. CDR3 bases: TGCGCCAGCAGCTTGCGACAGGGTTCAAAACTGTTTTTT.

This chain joins TRBV11-2 and TRBJ2-7; a weak D match, TRBD1 (5 bases). V lost 7 bases to trimming and J lost 3 bases, with 10 bases between them. This CDR3 spans 12 amino acids. Germline values: CDR1 SGHAT, CDR2 FQNNGV. The CDR3 region has the DNA TGTGCCAGCAAGGGCAGGGACTACGAGCAGTACTTC. As protein: CASKGRDYEQYF.

The gene calls are TRBV3-1 (or the pseudogene TRBV3-2) and TRBJ2-1; 8 bases map to TRBD2. The CDR3 extends over 15 amino acids. The germline gives CDR1 LGHDT, CDR2 YNNKEL (reference sequence). The trim removed 1 base at V and 6 bases at J, leaving 5 bases unmatched. The CDR3 loop reads CASSQVETSANEQFF. The CDR3 DNA sequence: TGTGCCAGCAGCCAAGTCGAGACTAGCGCCAATGAGCAGTTCTTC.

V gene TRBV10-3 combines with J gene TRBJ2-3, with 7 bases matching TRBD2. The CDR3 runs to 16 residues. With 2 bases clipped from V and 2 bases from J, the junction kept 7 bases outside the gene matches. CDR1 is ENHRY and CDR2 is SYGVKD in the germline V gene. CDR3 residues: CAISEAASGSTDTQYF. The CDR3 DNA reads TGTGCCATCAGTGAGGCGGCTAGCGGCTCCACAGATACGCAGTATTTT.

The genes are TRBV12-3 or TRBV12-4 and TRBJ2-7, with no clear D. The CDR3 loop spans 11 amino acids. V lost 4 bases and J lost 2, with 3 bases in between. For the CDR3, the DNA is TGTGCCAGCAGTTCTGCCTACGAGCAGTACTTC. This sequence encodes CASSSAYEQYF.

A single count supports this clone. The V gene is TRBV2, the J gene TRBJ2-5; the D is unclear. The ends were cut back, 1 base at V and 9 bases at J, with 12 bases in the middle. From germline, CDR1 is SNHLY and CDR2 FYNNEI. The CDR3 totals 13 residues. The CDR3 DNA is TGTGCCAGCAGTGAAGACTCTGTGGCGGCCCAGTACTTC. Residues: CASSEDSVAAQYF.

The chain couples TRBV27 to TRBJ2-3; TRBD1 aligns across 9 bases. J lost 6 bases, V lost 6 bases, and 7 bases had no gene match. The CDR3 is 14 amino acids. CDR1 and CDR2 (germline): MNHEY, SMNVEV (reference sequence). For the CDR3, the DNA is TGTGCCAGCAGCAACAGGGGGCGCTGGGATACGCAGTATTTT. Amino acids: CASSNRGRWDTQYF.

This chain connects TRBV19 to TRBJ2-2; a possible D gene is TRBD1 (6 bases). The CDR3 has 15 residues. Germline V gene data show CDR1 as LNHDA and CDR2 as SQIVND (reference sequence). Trimming removed 0 bases from V and 5 bases from J, with 10 bases in between. CDR3 nucleotides: TGTGCCAGTAGTATAGAACAGGGTAGGACCGGGGAGCTGTTTTTT. Its translation is CASSIEQGRTGELFF.

The CDR3 DNA follows: TGTGCCAGCAGCTTTGGGGGGTACAATGAGCAGTTCTTC. Translation gives CASSFGGYNEQFF. The chain carries TRBV27 and TRBJ2-1; a weak D match, TRBD2 (6 bases). This CDR3 contains 13 residues. Germline values: CDR1 MNHEY, CDR2 SMNVEV (reference sequence). V was clipped by 6 bases and J by 4 bases, with 10 bases between them.

The genes are TRBV3-1 (or the pseudogene TRBV3-2) and TRBJ2-1; 7 nucleotides line up with TRBD1. Germline assignment: CDR1 LGHDT and CDR2 YNNKEL (reference sequence). The length of the CDR3 is 16 residues. Germline trimming cut 4 bases from V and 0 bases from J; bases unmatched to any gene: 6. CDR3 in amino acids: CASSPMTGSSYNEQFF. The CDR3 nucleotides read TGTGCCAGCAGCCCAATGACAGGGAGCTCCTACAATGAGCAGTTCTTC.

The chain has TRBV29-1 and TRBJ2-7; TRBD1 matches 10 bases. The V and J ends lost 1 base and 2 bases, in that order; junction bases with no gene match: 8. The CDR3 loop spans 16 amino acids. The germline V gene has CDR1 SQVTM and CDR2 ANQGSEA. This chain's CDR3 is CSVEVTGTGAPYEQYF. The CDR3 nucleotides are TGCAGCGTTGAAGTAACCGGGACAGGGGCCCCCTACGAGCAGTACTTC.

The genes are TRBV7-3 and TRBJ2-1; tentatively, D is TRBD2 (6 bases). The CDR3 spans 15 residues. The V end lost 2 bases, the J end lost 6 bases, and 14 bases lay between the germline ends. Germline V gives CDR1 SGHTA, CDR2 FQGTGA. The CDR3 DNA follows: TGTGCCAGCAGCTTAGACTCGGGACTGATCAATGAGCAGTTCTTC. Residues: CASSLDSGLINEQFF.

The rearrangement links TRBV5-1 to TRBJ2-3, with 9 bases lining up with TRBD2. In germline, CDR1 is SGHRS, CDR2 YFSETQ. This CDR3 comprises 16 residues. V was clipped by 5 bases and J by 5 bases; unmatched bases: 12. The CDR3 DNA reads TGCGCCAGCAGGCTGGCGGGCGGGGGGGCGAAAGATACGCAGTATTTT. Protein sequence: CASRLAGGGAKDTQYF.

The rearrangement joins TRBV5-1 to TRBJ1-5; TRBD1 matches 7 bases. The CDR3 totals 13 residues. V shed 5 bases, J shed 5 bases, and the junction held 4 bases outside the gene matches. Germline lookup yields CDR1 SGHRS and CDR2 YFSETQ. The CDR3 nucleotides are TGCGCCAGCAGACAGGGGATGGATCAGCCCCAGCATTTT. It specifies CASRQGMDQPQHF.